This TCR beta chain was sequenced for a study of vaccination effects on CD4 cells after COVID-19. Trimming took 4 bases from V and 3 from J; bases not matched to a gene: 7. Germline V gene sequence: CDR1 SGHKS, CDR2 YYEKEE (reference sequence). CDR3 length equals 16 residues. Sequencing used immunoSEQ multiplex PCR; TCRdb keeps in-frame clones, though not all of them. The data show about 73,000 clones, 65% to 80% seen once. In the case of this clone: Its antigen is currently unknown.

Culturing for more than 9 days preceded CD4+ T cell isolation. Two doses of either BNT162b2 or mRNA-1273 were given to each participant. Sequences were derived from CD4+ T cells from PBMCs cultured without peptide, sampled after COVID-19 vaccination. The receptor's source is a human donor who received a COVID-19 vaccine. V gene TRBV5-5 combines with J gene TRBJ1-5, with 10 bases matching TRBD1. The CDR3 DNA reads TGTGCCAGCAGCAGGGGGGACAGGGGATACAATCAGCCCCAGCATTTT. Translating it yields CASSRGDRGYNQPQHF.